Below, 22 T cell receptor beta chains from the same sample are listed, as sequenced in a study of blood T cell repertoires in COVID-19. The protocol was immunoSEQ multiplex PCR, while the TCRdb copy is restricted to in-frame clones and leaves out a portion. The sample records about 51,000 clones, approximately 86% being singletons. What was sequenced was peripheral blood. These receptors were taken from a man between 60 and 75 years old with acute or convalescent COVID-19.

This chain uses TRBV3-1 (or the pseudogene TRBV3-2) with TRBJ2-7, with TRBD2 matching 9 bases. Looked up from germline, CDR1 is LGHDT and CDR2 is YNNKEL (reference sequence). The CDR3 runs to 14 residues. The ends lost 4 bases at V and 4 bases at J; junction bases unmatched: 5. CDR3 sequence (DNA): TGTGCCAGCAGCCTCTCGCGGGGGGGTTACGAGCAGTACTTC. Its translation is CASSLSRGGYEQYF.

This chain connects TRBV3-1 (or the pseudogene TRBV3-2) to TRBJ2-2; D is perhaps TRBD2 (6 bases). The ends were cut back, 0 bases at V and 5 bases at J, with 13 bases in the middle. Germline V gives CDR1 LGHDT, CDR2 YNNKEL (reference sequence). This CDR3 comprises 16 residues. The CDR3 sequence is CASSQEPETRTGELFF. The CDR3, as DNA: TGTGCCAGCAGCCAAGAGCCGGAGACTAGGACCGGGGAGCTGTTTTTT.

The chain recombines TRBV10-2 with TRBJ2-1; TRBD2 matches at 7 bases. Germline CDR1 WSHSY, CDR2 SAAADI. V shed 3 bases and J 6 bases; nucleotides not matched to a gene: 8. CDR3 size: 15 residues. The CDR3 here is CASSDVRGSSNEQFF. Written as DNA, the CDR3 is TGCGCCAGCAGTGATGTGCGGGGGTCGAGCAATGAGCAGTTCTTC.

The gene calls are TRBV15 and TRBJ1-2; maybe TRBD1 (5 bases). With 2 bases removed from V and 6 bases from J, the gap between germline ends came to 22 bases. Germline V CDR1 and CDR2: LNHNV, YYDKDF (reference sequence). The CDR3 sequence is 17 residues long. The CDR3 spells CATSRTGTPQLGDGYTF. The CDR3 bases are TGTGCCACCAGCAGAACCGGGACTCCCCAGCTTGGTGATGGCTACACCTTC.

This clone was detected only once. The chain combines TRBV7-9 with TRBJ2-7; D is undetermined. The V end was cut by 7 bases, the J end by 4 bases, with 8 bases between. This CDR3 is built from 11 residues. Germline lookup yields CDR1 SEHNR and CDR2 FQNEAQ (reference sequence). Written as DNA, the CDR3 is TGTGCCAGCACATCGGGTTACGAGCAGTACTTC. Amino acid sequence: CASTSGYEQYF.

This clone came up a few times. The CDR3 DNA sequence: TGTGCCAGCAGCCGGCGCGGGGAAACAGATACGCAGTATTTT. Translating gives CASSRRGETDTQYF. The chain employs TRBV7-9 and TRBJ2-3; TRBD2 is a possible D gene (6 bases). Germline CDR1 is SEHNR and CDR2 is FQNEAQ (reference sequence). V lost 5 bases to trimming and J lost 3 bases, with 12 bases between them. The CDR3 runs 14 residues.

The chain couples TRBV25-1 to TRBJ2-7; D is perhaps TRBD2 (5 bases). Germline assignment: CDR1 MGHDK and CDR2 SYGVNS. The V end lost 3 bases, the J end lost 8 bases, and 14 bases lay between the germline ends. This CDR3 has 13 residues. In DNA form, the CDR3 reads TGTGCCAGCAGTGATTCACCCCTCGGGAAGCAGTACTTC. Encoded protein: CASSDSPLGKQYF.

This clone was seen more than once but under ten times. This chain links TRBV2 with TRBJ1-1; D possibly corresponds to TRBD1 (5 bases). V lost 4 bases and J lost 0, with 9 bases in between. Germline V gives CDR1 SNHLY, CDR2 FYNNEI. This CDR3 has 14 residues. Here the CDR3 DNA reads TGTGCCAGCAGTGCGACAGAACTGAACACTGAAGCTTTCTTT. Translation: CASSATELNTEAFF.

The rearrangement uses TRBV18 and TRBJ2-5; 8 nucleotides agree with TRBD1. Germline V gene lookup returns CDR1 KGHSH and CDR2 LQKENI. With V trimmed by 5 bases and J by 1 base, 12 bases remained unmatched. CDR3 length: 17 residues. The CDR3 loop is CASSSILDRGPQETQYF. Here the CDR3 DNA reads TGTGCCAGCTCATCCATTCTAGACAGGGGCCCCCAAGAGACCCAGTACTTC. The whole variable domain, filled in from reference TRBV18 and TRBJ2-5, reads NAGVMQNPRHLVRRRGQEARLRCSPMKGHSHVYWYRQLPEEGLKFMVYLQKENIIDESGMPKERFSAEFPKEGPSILRIQQVVRGDSAAYFCASSSILDRGPQETQYFGPGTRLLVL.

The chain uses TRBV6-4 and TRBJ2-7, with 7 bases that match TRBD1. This CDR3 spans 12 amino acids. Trimming at V came to 6 bases and at J to 4 bases, leaving 3 bases not matched to a gene. In germline, CDR1 is MRHNA, CDR2 SNTAGT. CDR3 loop: CASRNRGYEQYF. For the CDR3, the DNA is TGTGCCAGCAGAAACAGGGGATACGAGCAGTACTTC.

This chain links TRBV28 with TRBJ1-3; D is uncertain. The germline V gene encodes CDR1 MDHEN and CDR2 SYDVKM. V lost 3 bases and J lost 0, with 12 bases in between. The CDR3 is 16 amino acids. The CDR3, as DNA: TGTGCCAGCAGTTTGTCAGGTTTGGGCTCTGGAAACACCATATATTTT. Amino acids: CASSLSGLGSGNTIYF.

The rearrangement links TRBV6-2 or TRBV6-3 to TRBJ2-5, with 9 bases identical to TRBD1. The CDR3 contains 16 residues. Germline V gene lookup returns CDR1 MNHEY and CDR2 SVGEGT. The V and J ends lost 2 bases and 4 bases, in that order; junction bases with no gene match: 8. CDR3 nucleotide sequence: TGTGCCAGCAGTTACCGGGACAGGGTGTTTGGAGAGACCCAGTACTTC. As protein: CASSYRDRVFGETQYF.

The chain uses TRBV5-1 and TRBJ1-1; D might be TRBD1 (6 bases). Germline assignment: CDR1 SGHRS and CDR2 YFSETQ. V lost 4 bases to trimming and J lost 4 bases, with 14 bases between them. The CDR3 covers 14 residues. The chain's CDR3 is CASSPATGRTEAFF. CDR3 DNA: TGCGCCAGCAGCCCGGCGACAGGTCGCACTGAAGCTTTCTTT. The full variable domain, completed using reference TRBV5-1 and TRBJ1-1, is KAGVTQTPRYLIKTRGQQVTLSCSPISGHRSVSWYQQTPGQGLQFLFEYFSETQRNKGNFPGRFSGRQFSNSRSEMNVSTLELGDSALYLCASSPATGRTEAFFGQGTRLTVV.

The V and J genes are TRBV4-1 and TRBJ2-7; tentatively, D is TRBD1 (6 bases). This CDR3 region has 16 residues. V lost 4 bases and J 7 bases, leaving 23 bases between the germline ends. CDR1 and CDR2 (germline): MGHRA, YSYEKL. In DNA, the CDR3 is TGCGCCAGCAGCCCAAGGCCCCTCAGGACAGTGGATGAGCAGTACTTC. This translates into CASSPRPLRTVDEQYF.

The chain joins TRBV6-1 to TRBJ2-5, with D maybe TRBD2 (5 bases). V was shortened by 2 bases and J by 8 bases, with 12 bases between the two germline ends. Germline values: CDR1 MNHNS, CDR2 SASEGT. This CDR3 has 13 amino acids. CDR3 DNA: TGTGCCAGCAGTGAATTACGGGGAGAAACCCAGTACTTC. It is translated as CASSELRGETQYF.

This rearrangement joins TRBV6-6 to TRBJ2-7; 11 bases match TRBD2. J lost 5 bases, V lost 6 bases, and 9 bases had no gene match. The CDR3 covers 15 residues. In germline, CDR1 is MNHNY, CDR2 SVGAGI (reference sequence). DNA for the CDR3: TGTGCCAGCAGCGACGGACTAGCGGGCTTCGACGAGCAGTACTTC. Protein product: CASSDGLAGFDEQYF.

The CDR3, as DNA: TGTGCCAGCAGCCCCGGAGACTACGATGGCTACACCTTC. Translation gives CASSPGDYDGYTF. This chain joins TRBV7-9 and TRBJ1-2; D is undetermined. CDR1 SEHNR and CDR2 FQNEAQ come from the germline V gene (reference sequence). The ends were cut back, 5 bases at V and 6 bases at J, with 13 bases in the middle. The CDR3 has 13 amino acids.

This chain joins TRBV18 and TRBJ1-2, with unresolved D. This CDR3 contains 13 residues. Germline loops: CDR1 KGHSH, CDR2 LQKENI. Trimming stripped 2 bases from V and 2 bases from J, with 6 bases between. The CDR3 DNA reads TGTGCCAGCTCACCAAACAAAAACTATGGCTACACCTTC. It codes for CASSPNKNYGYTF.

This chain joins TRBV12-5 and TRBJ2-7; 10 bases are a match to TRBD1. Germline assignment: CDR1 LGHNT and CDR2 FRNRAP. The V segment lost 0 bases and the J segment 2 bases; nucleotides outside the gene matches: 4. The CDR3 is made up of 16 amino acids. DNA for the CDR3: TGTGCTAGTGGTTTGGTAGTGGGACAGGGGCCCTACGAGCAGTACTTC. It yields the protein CASGLVVGQGPYEQYF.

The J gene is TRBJ2-1, the V gene TRBV6-5, with a tentative D call TRBD2 (6 bases). CDR1 and CDR2 (germline): MNHEY, SVGAGI. Between the trimmed V and J ends, which lost 6 bases and 2 bases, there was a span of 14 bases. This CDR3 has 15 residues. The CDR3: CASSQSGATYNEQFF. The CDR3 region has the DNA TGTGCCAGCAGCCAGTCGGGAGCCACCTACAATGAGCAGTTCTTC.

V gene TRBV12-3 or TRBV12-4 combines with J gene TRBJ1-1; D is unclear. The CDR3 is 12 residues long. The V end lost 7 bases, the J end lost 5 bases, and 11 bases lay between the germline ends. For the CDR3, the DNA is TGTGCCAGCATCCCTCGGGGAACTGAAGCTTTCTTT. Translated, it gives CASIPRGTEAFF.

This chain uses TRBV4-3 with TRBJ1-6; D call uncertain. V lost 2 bases, J lost 9 bases, and 17 bases lay in between. This CDR3 region has 16 residues. Germline CDR1 is LGHNA and CDR2 is YSLEER. The CDR3 nucleotides read TGCGCCAGCAGCCAACCCTCGGCAGCGGAGGGTTCACCCCTCCACTTT. Amino acids: CASSQPSAAEGSPLHF.